The TCR beta chain described here comes from a study of blood T cell repertoires in COVID-19. About the study: The origin of the acute and convalescent COVID-19 samples was the United States, Italy and Spain. PBMCs, B-cell-depleted T cells, or T cells provided the cDNA or gDNA that made up the material.

Seattle enrolled patients during active infection and tracked them longitudinally. The CDR3 is 10 amino acids. The germline V gene encodes CDR1 SQVTM and CDR2 ANQGSEA. The V and J ends lost 7 bases and 10 bases respectively, with 11 bases between them. Clones were sequenced by immunoSEQ multiplex PCR, and TCRdb holds only the in-frame ones, with some missing. The sample shows a few hundred thousand clones, around nine tenths of them seen only once. The chain couples TRBV29-1 to TRBJ2-1; no clear D. Source material: peripheral blood. The TCR sequence derives from a man between 18 and 35 years old with COVID-19, enrolled during active disease. The CDR3 DNA is TGCAGCGCCTCTTTGAGGGAGCAGTTCTTC. It encodes CSASLREQFF.